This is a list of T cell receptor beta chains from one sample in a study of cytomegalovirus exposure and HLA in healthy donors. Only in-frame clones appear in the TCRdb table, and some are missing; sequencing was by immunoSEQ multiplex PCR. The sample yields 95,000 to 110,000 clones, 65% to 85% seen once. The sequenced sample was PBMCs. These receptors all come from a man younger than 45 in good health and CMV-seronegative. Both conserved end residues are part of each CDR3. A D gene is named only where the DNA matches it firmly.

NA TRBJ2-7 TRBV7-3 CASNWASYEQYF
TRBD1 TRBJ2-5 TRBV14 CASSPGGPATQTQYF
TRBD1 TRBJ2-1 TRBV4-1 CASSHKPGQGFGEQFF
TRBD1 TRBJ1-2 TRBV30 CAWSPTGQGTGYTF
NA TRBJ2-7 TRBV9 CASSVEAGAGEQYF
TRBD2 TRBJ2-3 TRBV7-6 CASSWPTSGGGLGTDTQYF
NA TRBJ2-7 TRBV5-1 CASSTGPPGYEQYF
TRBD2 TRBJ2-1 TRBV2 CASIPPSGGGAEQFF
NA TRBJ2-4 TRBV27 CASSLGRTKNIQYF
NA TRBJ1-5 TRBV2 CASSDRIPTVGPQHF
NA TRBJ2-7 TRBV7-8 CASTHRSAYEQYF
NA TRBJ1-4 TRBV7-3 CASSSQGGGGGEKLFF
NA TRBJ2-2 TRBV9 CASTYGTGELFF
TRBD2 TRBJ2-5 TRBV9 CASSTSSGGGAETQYF
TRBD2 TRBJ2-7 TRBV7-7 CASSLGLAGVGEQYF
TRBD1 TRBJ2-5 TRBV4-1 CASSQISGGQETQYF
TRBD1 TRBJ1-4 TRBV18 CASSQRTGGEEKLFF
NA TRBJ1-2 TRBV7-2 CASSPDAGTRIYGYTF
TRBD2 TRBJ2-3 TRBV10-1 CASSESRGTSGSTDTQYF
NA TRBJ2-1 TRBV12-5 CASGQGEDLGNEQFF
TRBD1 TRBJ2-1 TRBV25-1 CASSGTGEADEQFF
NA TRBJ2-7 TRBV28 CASSLSGGPEQYF
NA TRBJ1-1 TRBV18 CASSPPGGTEAFF
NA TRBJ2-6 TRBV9 CASSDQVYSGANVLTF
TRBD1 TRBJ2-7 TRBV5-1 CASSPDRPGEQYF
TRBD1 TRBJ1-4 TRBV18 CASSPRQGSNEKLFF
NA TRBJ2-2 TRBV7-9 CARVTGNTGELFF
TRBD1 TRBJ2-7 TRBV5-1 CASSVGQSRYEQYF